This T cell receptor beta chain was obtained from a study of response to subunit inactivated influenza vaccine. CDR1 is SNHLY and CDR2 is FYNNEI in the germline V gene. The V gene lost 2 bases and the J gene lost 2 bases, with 11 bases spanning the gap. This CDR3 spans 15 amino acids. As concerns this clonotype: Its antigen is not identified.

Regarding the study as a whole: It was the authors' suggestion that each seasonal influenza vaccination recruits few new T cells.

TCRdb re-called the RT-PCR reads through MiXCR, storing one row per CDR3 protein. The sample gives 610,000 or so distinct CDR3 sequences, 13% to 15% of which show up once; around 10% is in the top ten. V gene TRBV2 combines with J gene TRBJ2-3; D may be TRBD2 (6 bases). This clonotype originated in a man aged 50 to 60 who received an inactivated influenza vaccine. Material: PBMCs from blood, obtained 12 days after vaccination. CDR3 region: CASSESGGPTDTQYF. As DNA, the CDR3 is TGTGCCAGCAGTGAATCCGGGGGACCCACAGATACGCAGTATTTT.